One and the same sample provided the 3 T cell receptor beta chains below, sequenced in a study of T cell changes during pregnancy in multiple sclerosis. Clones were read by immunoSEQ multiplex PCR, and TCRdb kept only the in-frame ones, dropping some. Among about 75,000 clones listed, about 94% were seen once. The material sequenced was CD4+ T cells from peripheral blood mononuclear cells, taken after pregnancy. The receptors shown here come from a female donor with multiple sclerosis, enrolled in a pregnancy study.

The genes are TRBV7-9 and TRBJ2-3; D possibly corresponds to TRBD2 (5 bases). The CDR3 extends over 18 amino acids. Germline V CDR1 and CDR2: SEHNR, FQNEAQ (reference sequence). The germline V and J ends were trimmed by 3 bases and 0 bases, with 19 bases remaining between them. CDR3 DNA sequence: TGTGCCAGCAGCTTTTACGGTTCGGCTCGGAGGAGCACAGATACGCAGTATTTT. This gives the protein CASSFYGSARRSTDTQYF.

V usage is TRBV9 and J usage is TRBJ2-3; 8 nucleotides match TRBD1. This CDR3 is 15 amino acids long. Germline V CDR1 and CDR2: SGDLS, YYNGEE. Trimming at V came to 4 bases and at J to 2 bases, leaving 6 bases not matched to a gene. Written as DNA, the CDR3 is TGTGCCAGCAGCTTAAACAGGGGGGTCACAGATACGCAGTATTTT. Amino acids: CASSLNRGVTDTQYF.

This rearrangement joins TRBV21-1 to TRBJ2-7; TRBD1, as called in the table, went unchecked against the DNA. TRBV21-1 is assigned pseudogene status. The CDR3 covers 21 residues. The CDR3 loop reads CASSFGQGPWVTGRAFNEQYF. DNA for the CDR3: TGTGCCAGCAGTTTCGGACAGGGGCCGTGGGTAACCGGGAGGGCCTTCAACGAGCAGTACTTC.